This T cell receptor beta chain was identified during a study of T cells in Graves' hyperthyroidism and ophthalmopathy. This clonotype showed up many times. Researchers amplified the TCR beta CDR3 regions from RNA transcripts. The HTBI primer set drove a first-round RT-PCR of the TCR CDR3. TCRdb re-analysed the multiplex PCR reads in MiXCR, keeping a single row per CDR3 protein. The table has around 420,000 distinct CDR3 sequences, 15% to 19% seen once. The CDR3 consists of 15 residues. Trimming pared 1 base from V and 1 base from J, leaving 10 bases between. Sequencing was done on a sample of blood. The rearrangement links TRBV12-3 or TRBV12-4 to TRBJ2-5, with a possible D match to TRBD2 (5 bases). The sequence came from a woman under 30 with Graves' hyperthyroidism. This CDR3 is CASSLDSGRQETQYF. Here the CDR3 DNA reads TGTGCCAGCAGTTTAGACAGCGGACGCCAAGAGACCCAGTACTTC.